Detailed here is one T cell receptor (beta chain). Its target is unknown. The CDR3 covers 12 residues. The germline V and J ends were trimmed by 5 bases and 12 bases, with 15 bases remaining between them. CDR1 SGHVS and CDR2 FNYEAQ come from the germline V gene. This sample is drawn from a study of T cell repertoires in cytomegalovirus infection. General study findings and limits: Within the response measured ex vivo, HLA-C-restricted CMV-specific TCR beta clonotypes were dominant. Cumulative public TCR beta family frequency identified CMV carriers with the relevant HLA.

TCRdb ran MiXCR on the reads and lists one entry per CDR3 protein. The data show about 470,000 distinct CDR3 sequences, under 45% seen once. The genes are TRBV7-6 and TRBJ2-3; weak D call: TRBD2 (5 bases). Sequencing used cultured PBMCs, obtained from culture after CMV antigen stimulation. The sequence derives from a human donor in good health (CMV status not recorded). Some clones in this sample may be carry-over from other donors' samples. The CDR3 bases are TGTGCCAGCAGCCACCGGGATATGAATCAGTATTTT. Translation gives CASSHRDMNQYF. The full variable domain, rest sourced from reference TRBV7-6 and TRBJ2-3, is GAGVSQSPRYKVTKRGQDVALRCDPISGHVSLYWYRQALGQGPEFLTYFNYEAQQDKSGLPNDRFSAERPEGSISTLTIQRTEQRDSAMYRCASSHRDMNQYFGPGTRLTVL.